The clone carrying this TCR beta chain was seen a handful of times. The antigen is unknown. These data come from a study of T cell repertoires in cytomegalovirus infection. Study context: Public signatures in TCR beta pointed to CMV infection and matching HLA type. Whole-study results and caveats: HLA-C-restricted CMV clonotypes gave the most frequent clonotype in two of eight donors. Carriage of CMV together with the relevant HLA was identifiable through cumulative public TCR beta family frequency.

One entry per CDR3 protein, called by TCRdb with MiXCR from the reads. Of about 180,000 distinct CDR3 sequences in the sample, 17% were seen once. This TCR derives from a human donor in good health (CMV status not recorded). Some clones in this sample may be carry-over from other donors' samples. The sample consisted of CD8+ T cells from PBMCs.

The CDR3 sequence is CASSYEPSRDTQYF. CDR3 bases: TGTGCCAGCAGTTACGAGCCTTCGAGGGATACGCAGTATTTT. The chain is built from TRBV6-2 or TRBV6-3 and TRBJ2-3; D uncertain. CDR1 MNHEY and CDR2 SVGEGT come from the germline V gene. This CDR3 has 14 amino acids. Trimming cost V 2 bases and J 6 bases, with 12 bases left between them.